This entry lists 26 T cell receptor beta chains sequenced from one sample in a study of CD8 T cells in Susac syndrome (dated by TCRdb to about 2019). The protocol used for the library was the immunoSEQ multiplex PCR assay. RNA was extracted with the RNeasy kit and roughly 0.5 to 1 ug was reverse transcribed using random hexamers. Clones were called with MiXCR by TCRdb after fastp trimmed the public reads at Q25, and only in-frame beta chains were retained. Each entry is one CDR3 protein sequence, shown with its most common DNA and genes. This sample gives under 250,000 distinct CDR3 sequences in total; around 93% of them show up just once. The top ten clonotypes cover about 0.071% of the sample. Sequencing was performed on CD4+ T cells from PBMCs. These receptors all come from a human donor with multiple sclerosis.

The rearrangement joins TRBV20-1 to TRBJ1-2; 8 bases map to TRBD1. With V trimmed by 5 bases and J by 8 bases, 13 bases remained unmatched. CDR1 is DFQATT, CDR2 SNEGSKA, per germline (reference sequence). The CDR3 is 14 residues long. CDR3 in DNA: TGCAGTGCTCAGACAGGGGCGCTGAAGAAAGGCTACACCTTC. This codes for CSAQTGALKKGYTF.

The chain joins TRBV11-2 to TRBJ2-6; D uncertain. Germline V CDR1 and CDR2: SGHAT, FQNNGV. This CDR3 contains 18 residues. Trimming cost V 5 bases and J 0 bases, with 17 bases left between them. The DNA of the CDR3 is TGTGCCAGCAGCCCCATCACGTCCCAATTCTCTGGGGCCAACGTCCTGACTTTC. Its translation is CASSPITSQFSGANVLTF. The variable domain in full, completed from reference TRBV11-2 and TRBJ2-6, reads EAGVAQSPRYKIIEKRQSVAFWCNPISGHATLYWYQQILGQGPKLLIQFQNNGVVDDSQLPKDRFSAERLKGVDSTLKIQPAKLEDSAVYLCASSPITSQFSGANVLTFGAGSRLTVL.

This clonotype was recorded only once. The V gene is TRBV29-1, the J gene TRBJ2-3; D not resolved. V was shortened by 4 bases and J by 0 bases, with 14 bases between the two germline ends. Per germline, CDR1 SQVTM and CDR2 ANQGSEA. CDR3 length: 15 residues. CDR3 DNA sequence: TGCAGCGTTGGTTCCATCCTTTCTAGCACAGATACGCAGTATTTT. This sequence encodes CSVGSILSSTDTQYF.

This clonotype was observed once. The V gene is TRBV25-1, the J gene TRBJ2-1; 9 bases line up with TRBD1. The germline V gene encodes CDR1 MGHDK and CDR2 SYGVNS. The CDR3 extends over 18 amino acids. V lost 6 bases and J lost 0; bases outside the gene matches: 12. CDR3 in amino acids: CASSPPRGQGSSYNEQFF. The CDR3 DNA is TGTGCCAGCAGCCCCCCTCGGGGACAGGGAAGCTCCTACAATGAGCAGTTCTTC.

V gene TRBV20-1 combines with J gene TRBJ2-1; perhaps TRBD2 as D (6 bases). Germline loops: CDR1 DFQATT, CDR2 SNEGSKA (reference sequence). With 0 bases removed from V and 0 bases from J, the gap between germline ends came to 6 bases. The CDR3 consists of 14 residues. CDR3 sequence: CSARDGSSYNEQFF. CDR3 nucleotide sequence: TGCAGTGCTAGAGACGGGAGCTCCTACAATGAGCAGTTCTTC.

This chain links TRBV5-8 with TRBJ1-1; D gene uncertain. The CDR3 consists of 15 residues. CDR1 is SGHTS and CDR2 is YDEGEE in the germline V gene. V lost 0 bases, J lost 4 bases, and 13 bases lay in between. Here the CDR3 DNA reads TGTGCCAGCAGCTTGGGGGTATACAGACTCACTGAAGCTTTCTTT. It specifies CASSLGVYRLTEAFF.

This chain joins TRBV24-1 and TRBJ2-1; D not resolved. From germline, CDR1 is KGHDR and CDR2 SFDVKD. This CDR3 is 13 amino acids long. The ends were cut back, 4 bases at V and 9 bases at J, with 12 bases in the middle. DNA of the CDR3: TGTGCCACCAGTGACCGGAGCGTGGGTGAGCAGTTCTTC. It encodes CATSDRSVGEQFF.

CDR3 DNA sequence: TGCAGTGCTAGAGGCCTCATCTGGGGCCCCGGAGGGGCAGACTATGGCTACACCTTC. The encoded protein is CSARGLIWGPGGADYGYTF. The chain joins TRBV20-1 to TRBJ1-2; maybe TRBD1 (5 bases). The V end was cut by 1 base, the J end by 3 bases, with 27 bases between. CDR1 and CDR2 (germline): DFQATT, SNEGSKA (reference sequence). This CDR3 region has 19 residues.

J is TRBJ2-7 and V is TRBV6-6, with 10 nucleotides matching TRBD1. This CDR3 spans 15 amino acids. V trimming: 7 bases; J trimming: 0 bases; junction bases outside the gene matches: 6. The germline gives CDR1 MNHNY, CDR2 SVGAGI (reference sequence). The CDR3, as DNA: TGTGCCAGCACCGCCCGGGACAGGGGCTCCTACGAGCAGTACTTC. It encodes CASTARDRGSYEQYF.

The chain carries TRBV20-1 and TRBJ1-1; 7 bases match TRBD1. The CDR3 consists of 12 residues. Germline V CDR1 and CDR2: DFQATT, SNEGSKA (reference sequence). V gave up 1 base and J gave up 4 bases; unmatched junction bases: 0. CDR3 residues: CSARGDSTEAFF. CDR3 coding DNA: TGCAGTGCTAGAGGGGACAGCACTGAAGCTTTCTTT.

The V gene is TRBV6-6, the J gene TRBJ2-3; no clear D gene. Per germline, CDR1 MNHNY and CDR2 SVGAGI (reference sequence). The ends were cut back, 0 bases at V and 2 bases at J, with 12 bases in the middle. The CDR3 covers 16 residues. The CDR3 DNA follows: TGTGCCAGCAGTTACTCCCCAGCGCGAGACACAGATACGCAGTATTTT. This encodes CASSYSPARDTDTQYF.

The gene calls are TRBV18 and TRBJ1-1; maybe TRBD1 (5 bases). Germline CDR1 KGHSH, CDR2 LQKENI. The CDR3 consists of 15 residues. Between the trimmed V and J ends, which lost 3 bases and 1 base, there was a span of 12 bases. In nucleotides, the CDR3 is TGTGCCAGCTCACCCCAGGGAACCCAGAACACTGAAGCTTTCTTT. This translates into CASSPQGTQNTEAFF.

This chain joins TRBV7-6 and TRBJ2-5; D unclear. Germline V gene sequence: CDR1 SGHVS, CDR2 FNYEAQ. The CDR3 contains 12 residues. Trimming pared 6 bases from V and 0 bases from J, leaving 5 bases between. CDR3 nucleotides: TGTGCCAGCAGTTCCTACCAAGAGACCCAGTACTTC. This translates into CASSSYQETQYF.

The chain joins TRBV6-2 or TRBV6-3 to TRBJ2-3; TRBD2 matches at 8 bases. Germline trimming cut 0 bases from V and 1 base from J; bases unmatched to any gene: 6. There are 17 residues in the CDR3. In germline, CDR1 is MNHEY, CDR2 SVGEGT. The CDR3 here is CASSYSRSGSGTDTQYF. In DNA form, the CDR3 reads TGTGCCAGCAGTTACTCGAGGAGCGGGAGTGGCACAGATACGCAGTATTTT.

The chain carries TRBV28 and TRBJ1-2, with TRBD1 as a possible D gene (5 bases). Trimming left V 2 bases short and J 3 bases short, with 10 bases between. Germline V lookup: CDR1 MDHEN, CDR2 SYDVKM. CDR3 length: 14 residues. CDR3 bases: TGTGCCAGCAGTTTAGCCCAGGGTTACTATGGCTACACCTTC. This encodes CASSLAQGYYGYTF.

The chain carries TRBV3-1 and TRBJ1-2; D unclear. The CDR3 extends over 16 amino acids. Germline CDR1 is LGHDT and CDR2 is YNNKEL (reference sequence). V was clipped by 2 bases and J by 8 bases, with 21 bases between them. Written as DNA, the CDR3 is TGTGCCAGCAGCCAACTTGAGGGAAGGAGTGTTGAAGGCTACACCTTC. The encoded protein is CASSQLEGRSVEGYTF.

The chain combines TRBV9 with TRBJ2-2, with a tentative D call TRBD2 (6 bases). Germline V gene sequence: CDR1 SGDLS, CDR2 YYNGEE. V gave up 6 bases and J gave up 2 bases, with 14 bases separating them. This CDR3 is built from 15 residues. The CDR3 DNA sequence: TGTGCCAGCAACCGTGGGACTGTAAACACCGGGGAGCTGTTTTTT. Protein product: CASNRGTVNTGELFF. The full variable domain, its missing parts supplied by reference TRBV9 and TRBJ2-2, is DSGVTQTPKHLITATGQRVTLRCSPRSGDLSVYWYQQSLDQGLQFLIQYYNGEERAKGNILERFSAQQFPDLHSELNLSSLELGDSALYFCASNRGTVNTGELFFGEGSRLTVL.

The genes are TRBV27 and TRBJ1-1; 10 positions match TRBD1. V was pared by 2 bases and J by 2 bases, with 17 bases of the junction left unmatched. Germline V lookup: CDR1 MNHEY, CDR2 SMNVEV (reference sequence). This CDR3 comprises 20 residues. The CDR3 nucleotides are TGTGCCAGCAGTTTACACCGGGACAGGGGACCCTTTAATCGCAACACTGAAGCTTTCTTT. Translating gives CASSLHRDRGPFNRNTEAFF.

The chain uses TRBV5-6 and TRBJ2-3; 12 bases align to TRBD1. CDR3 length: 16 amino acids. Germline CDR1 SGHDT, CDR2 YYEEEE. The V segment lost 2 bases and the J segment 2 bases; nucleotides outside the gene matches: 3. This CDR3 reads CASSLPGQGATDTQYF. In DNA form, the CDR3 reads TGTGCCAGCAGCTTACCGGGACAGGGGGCCACAGATACGCAGTATTTT.

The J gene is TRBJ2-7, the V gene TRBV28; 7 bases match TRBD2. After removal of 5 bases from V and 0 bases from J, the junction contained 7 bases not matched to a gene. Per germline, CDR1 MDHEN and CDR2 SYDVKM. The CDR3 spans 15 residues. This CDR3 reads CASSTPWGGSYEQYF. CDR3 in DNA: TGTGCCAGCAGTACTCCCTGGGGGGGCTCCTACGAGCAGTACTTC.

DNA for the CDR3: TGTGCCAGCAGCCAGGGGGGCGCGGCCTCCAACTATGGCTACACCTTC. Translated: CASSQGGAASNYGYTF. The V gene is TRBV4-2, the J gene TRBJ1-2, with a tentative D call TRBD1 (6 bases). V lost 3 bases, J lost 2 bases, and 16 bases lay in between. This CDR3 contains 16 residues. Germline V gene lookup returns CDR1 LGHNA and CDR2 YNFKEQ.

CDR3 residues: CASSPTGLYGQFF. The CDR3 DNA follows: TGTGCCAGCAGCCCGACTGGGTTGTATGGGCAGTTCTTC. This chain uses TRBV14 with TRBJ2-1, with unresolved D. Germline V gives CDR1 SGHDN, CDR2 FVKESK. CDR3 size: 13 residues. Trimming shortened V by 4 bases and J by 12 bases, and 16 bases separated the two germline ends.

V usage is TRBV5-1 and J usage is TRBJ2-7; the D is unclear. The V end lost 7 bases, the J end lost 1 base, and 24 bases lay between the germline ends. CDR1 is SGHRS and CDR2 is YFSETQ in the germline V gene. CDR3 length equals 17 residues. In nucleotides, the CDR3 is TGCGCCAGCGCCATCCAAGACCGGGTCCCCTGTTCCTACGAGCAGTACGTC. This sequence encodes CASAIQDRVPCSYEQYV.

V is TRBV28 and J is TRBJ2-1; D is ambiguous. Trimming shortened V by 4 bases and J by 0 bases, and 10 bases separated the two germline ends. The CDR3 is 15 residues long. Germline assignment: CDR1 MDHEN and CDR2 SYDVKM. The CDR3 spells CASSYSLSSYNEQFF. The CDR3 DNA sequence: TGTGCCAGCAGTTACTCATTAAGCTCCTACAATGAGCAGTTCTTC.

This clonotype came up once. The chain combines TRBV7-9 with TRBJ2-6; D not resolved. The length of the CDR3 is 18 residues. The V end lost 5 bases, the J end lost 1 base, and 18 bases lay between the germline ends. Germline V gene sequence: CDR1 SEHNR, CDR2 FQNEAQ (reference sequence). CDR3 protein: CASSHFGRAVSGANVLTF. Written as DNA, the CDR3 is TGTGCCAGCAGCCACTTCGGCCGGGCAGTTTCTGGGGCCAACGTCCTGACTTTC.

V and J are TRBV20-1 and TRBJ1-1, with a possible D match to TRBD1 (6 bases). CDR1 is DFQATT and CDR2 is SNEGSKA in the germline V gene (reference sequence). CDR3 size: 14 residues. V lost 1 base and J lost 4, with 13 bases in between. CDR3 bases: TGCAGTGCTAGAGGGGGGGGCGGCGTCACTGAAGCTTTCTTT. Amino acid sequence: CSARGGGGVTEAFF.